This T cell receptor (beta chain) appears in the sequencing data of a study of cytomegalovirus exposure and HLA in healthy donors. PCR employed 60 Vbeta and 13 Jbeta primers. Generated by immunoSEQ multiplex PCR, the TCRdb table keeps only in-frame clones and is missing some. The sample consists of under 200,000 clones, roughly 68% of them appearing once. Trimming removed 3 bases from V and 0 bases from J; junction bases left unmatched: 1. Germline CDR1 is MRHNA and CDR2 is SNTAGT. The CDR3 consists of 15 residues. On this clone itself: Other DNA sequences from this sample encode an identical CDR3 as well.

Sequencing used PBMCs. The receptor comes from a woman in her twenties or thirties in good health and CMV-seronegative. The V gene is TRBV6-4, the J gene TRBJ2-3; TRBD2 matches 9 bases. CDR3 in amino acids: CASSELAGSTDTQYF. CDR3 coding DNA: TGTGCCAGCAGTGAACTAGCGGGTAGCACAGATACGCAGTATTTT.